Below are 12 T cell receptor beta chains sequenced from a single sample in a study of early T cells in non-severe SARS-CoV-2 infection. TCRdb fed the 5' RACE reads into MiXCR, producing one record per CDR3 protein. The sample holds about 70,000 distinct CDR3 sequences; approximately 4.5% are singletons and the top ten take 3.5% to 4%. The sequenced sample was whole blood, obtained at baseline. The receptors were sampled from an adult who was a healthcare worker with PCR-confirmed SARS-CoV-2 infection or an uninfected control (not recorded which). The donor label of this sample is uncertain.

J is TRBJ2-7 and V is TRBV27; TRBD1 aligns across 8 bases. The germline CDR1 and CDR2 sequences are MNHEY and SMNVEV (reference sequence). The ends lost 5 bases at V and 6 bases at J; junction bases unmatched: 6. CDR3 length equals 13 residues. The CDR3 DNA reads TGTGCCAGCAGTCGACCAGGGACAGGCGAGCAGTACTTC. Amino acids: CASSRPGTGEQYF.

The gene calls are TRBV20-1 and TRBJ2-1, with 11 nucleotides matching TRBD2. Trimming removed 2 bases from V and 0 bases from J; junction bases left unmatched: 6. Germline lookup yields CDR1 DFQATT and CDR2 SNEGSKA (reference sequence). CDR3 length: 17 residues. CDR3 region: CSARSPGTSGSYNEQFF. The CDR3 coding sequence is TGCAGTGCTAGAAGCCCGGGGACTAGCGGCTCCTACAATGAGCAGTTCTTC.

CDR3 loop: CASSYEWQTHNTEAFF. CDR3 in DNA: TGTGCCAGCAGTTACGAATGGCAGACGCATAACACTGAAGCTTTCTTT. The rearrangement joins TRBV6-5 to TRBJ1-1; unclear D gene. Germline values: CDR1 MNHEY, CDR2 SVGAGI. This CDR3 comprises 16 residues. V was clipped by 2 bases and J by 2 bases, with 15 bases between them.

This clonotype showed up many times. The CDR3 spells CASTPRVPGNTIYF. The CDR3 nucleotides are TGTGCCAGCACCCCTCGCGTCCCTGGAAACACCATATATTTT. The rearrangement uses TRBV6-5 and TRBJ1-3; D unresolved. From germline, CDR1 is MNHEY and CDR2 SVGAGI. Trimming took off 7 bases at V and 2 bases at J, with 12 bases between the two ends. The CDR3 runs 14 residues.

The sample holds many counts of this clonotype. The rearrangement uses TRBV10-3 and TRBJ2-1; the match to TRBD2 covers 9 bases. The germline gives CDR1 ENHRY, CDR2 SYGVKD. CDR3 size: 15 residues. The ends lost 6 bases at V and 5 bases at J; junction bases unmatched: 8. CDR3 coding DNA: TGTGCCATCAGCTCTTTAAGCGGGGGGAACAATGAGCAGTTCTTC. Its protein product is CAISSLSGGNNEQFF.

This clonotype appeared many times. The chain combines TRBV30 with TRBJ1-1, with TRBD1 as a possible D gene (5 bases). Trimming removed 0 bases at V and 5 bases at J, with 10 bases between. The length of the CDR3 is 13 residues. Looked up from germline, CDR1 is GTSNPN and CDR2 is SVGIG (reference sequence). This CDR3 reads CAWSVLSGTEAFF. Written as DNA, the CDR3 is TGTGCCTGGAGTGTACTCTCAGGGACTGAAGCTTTCTTT.

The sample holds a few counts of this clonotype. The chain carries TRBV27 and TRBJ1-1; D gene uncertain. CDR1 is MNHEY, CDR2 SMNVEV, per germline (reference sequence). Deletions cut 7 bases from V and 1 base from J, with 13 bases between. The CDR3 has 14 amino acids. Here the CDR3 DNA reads TGTGCCAGCAATGGCTGGGCAGCGAACACTGAAGCTTTCTTT. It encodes CASNGWAANTEAFF.

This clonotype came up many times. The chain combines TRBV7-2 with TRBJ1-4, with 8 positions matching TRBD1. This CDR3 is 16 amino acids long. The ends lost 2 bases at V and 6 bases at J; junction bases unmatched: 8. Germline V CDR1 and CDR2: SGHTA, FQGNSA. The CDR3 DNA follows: TGTGCCAGCAGCTTAAGTACGGGACAGGTGTATGAAAAACTGTTTTTT. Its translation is CASSLSTGQVYEKLFF.

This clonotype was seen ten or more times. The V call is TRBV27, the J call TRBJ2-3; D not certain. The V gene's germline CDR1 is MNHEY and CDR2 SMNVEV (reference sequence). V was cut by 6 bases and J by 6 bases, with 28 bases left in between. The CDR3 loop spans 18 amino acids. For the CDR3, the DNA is TGTGCCAGCAGCGGTGTCCTGATGAGCTACTCCGTTCAGGATACGCAGTATTTT. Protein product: CASSGVLMSYSVQDTQYF.

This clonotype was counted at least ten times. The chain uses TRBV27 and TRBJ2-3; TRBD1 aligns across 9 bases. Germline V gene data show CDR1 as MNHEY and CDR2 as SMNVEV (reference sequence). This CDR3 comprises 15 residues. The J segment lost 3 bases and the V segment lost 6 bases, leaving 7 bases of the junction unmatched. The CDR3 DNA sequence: TGTGCCAGCAGACGCAGGGACAGGGTTACAGATACGCAGTATTTT. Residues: CASRRRDRVTDTQYF.

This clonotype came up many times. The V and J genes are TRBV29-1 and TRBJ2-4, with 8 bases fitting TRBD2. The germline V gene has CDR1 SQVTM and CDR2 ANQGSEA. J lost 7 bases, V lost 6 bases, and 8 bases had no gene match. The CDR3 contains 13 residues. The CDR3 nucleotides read TGCAGCGTCTCCCGGGGGGGCCGTAACATTCAGTACTTC. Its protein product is CSVSRGGRNIQYF.

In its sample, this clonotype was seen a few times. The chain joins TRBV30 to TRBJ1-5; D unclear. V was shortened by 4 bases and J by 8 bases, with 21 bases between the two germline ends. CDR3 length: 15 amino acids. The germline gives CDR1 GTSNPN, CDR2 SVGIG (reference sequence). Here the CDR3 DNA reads TGTGCCTGGAATGTGCGAAAGGAACCTACTAAGCCCCAGCATTTT. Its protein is CAWNVRKEPTKPQHF. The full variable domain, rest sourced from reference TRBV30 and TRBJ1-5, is SQTIHQWPATLVQPVGSPLSLECTVEGTSNPNLYWYRQAAGRGLQLLFYSVGIGQISSEVPQNLSASRPQDRQFILSSKKLLLSDSGFYLCAWNVRKEPTKPQHFGDGTRLSIL.